Below, 21 T cell receptor beta chains from the same sample are listed, as sequenced in a study of control samples from healthy donors and cancer patients. Clones were read by immunoSEQ multiplex PCR, and TCRdb kept only the in-frame ones, dropping some. Of around 79,000 clones in the sample, 93% were seen once. Sequencing used PBMCs. All receptors come from a woman aged 40 to 50 with lung cancer.

The V and J genes are TRBV29-1 and TRBJ1-1; 9 bases fit TRBD1. Trimming at V came to 6 bases and at J to 8 bases, leaving 10 bases not matched to a gene. This CDR3 is 13 amino acids long. Germline assignment: CDR1 SQVTM and CDR2 ANQGSEA. The CDR3 here is CSVATGGSAEAFF. The CDR3 DNA reads as TGCAGCGTAGCGACAGGGGGGTCGGCCGAAGCTTTCTTT.

J is TRBJ1-5 and V is TRBV29-1; TRBD1 matches 7 bases. The germline V gene has CDR1 SQVTM and CDR2 ANQGSEA. This CDR3 is 12 amino acids long. V trimming: 5 bases; J trimming: 4 bases; junction bases outside the gene matches: 2. The CDR3, as DNA: TGCAGCGTTCAGGGGGTGAATCAGCCCCAGCATTTT. Protein sequence: CSVQGVNQPQHF.

The chain is built from TRBV30 and TRBJ1-2; weak D call: TRBD1 (5 bases). The V gene lost 2 bases and the J gene lost 8 bases, with 18 bases spanning the gap. The CDR3 totals 14 residues. Germline CDR1 GTSNPN, CDR2 SVGIG (reference sequence). CDR3 in DNA: TGTGCCTGGAGTCACCAACGGGGACTGGGGGGCTACACCTTC. Protein: CAWSHQRGLGGYTF.

The chain has TRBV3-1 (or the pseudogene TRBV3-2) and TRBJ2-7; weak D call: TRBD1 (5 bases). V shed 1 base and J shed 0 bases, with 10 bases lying between them. The CDR3 length is 15 residues. Germline V gives CDR1 LGHDT, CDR2 YNNKEL (reference sequence). The CDR3 nucleotides are TGTGCCAGCAGCCAAGCGCTCGACAGCTCCTACGAGCAGTACTTC. Its protein is CASSQALDSSYEQYF.

This clone was recorded only once. This rearrangement joins TRBV19 to TRBJ2-2; 8 nucleotides line up with TRBD1. V shed 5 bases, J shed 4 bases, and the junction held 3 bases outside the gene matches. CDR3 size: 14 residues. Germline lookup yields CDR1 LNHDA and CDR2 SQIVND (reference sequence). CDR3 region: CASSRTGSTGELFF. CDR3 DNA: TGTGCCAGTAGTCGGACAGGGAGCACCGGGGAGCTGTTTTTT. Full variable domain (missing parts from reference TRBV19 and TRBJ2-2): DGGITQSPKYLFRKEGQNVTLSCEQNLNHDAMYWYRQDPGQGLRLIYYSQIVNDFQKGDIAEGYSVSREKKESFPLTVTSAQKNPTAFYLCASSRTGSTGELFFGEGSRLTVL.

The chain uses TRBV28 and TRBJ1-2, with 10 bases identical to TRBD1. The CDR3 sequence is 17 residues long. V dropped 7 bases and J dropped 2; count of bases not matched to a gene: 13. Germline CDR1 is MDHEN and CDR2 is SYDVKM. CDR3 protein: CASNYLRDRGDNYGYTF. CDR3 coding DNA: TGTGCCAGCAACTATCTCCGGGACAGGGGTGACAACTATGGCTACACCTTC.

This rearrangement joins TRBV6-5 to TRBJ1-3, with 7 bases aligning to TRBD1. The CDR3 runs 15 residues. V gave up 0 bases and J gave up 8 bases; unmatched junction bases: 7. CDR1 is MNHEY and CDR2 is SVGAGI in the germline V gene. The CDR3 DNA is TGTGCCAGCAGTTACTCGGGACAGACGGAACACACCATATATTTT. Its translation is CASSYSGQTEHTIYF.

The chain employs TRBV7-8 and TRBJ1-2; TRBD1 aligns across 7 bases. This CDR3 spans 13 amino acids. Losses at the gene ends were 5 bases for V and 7 bases for J; bases not matched to a gene: 7. The germline V gene encodes CDR1 SGHVS and CDR2 FQNEAQ. CDR3 sequence: CASSRRTGSGYTF. CDR3 in DNA: TGTGCCAGCAGCCGACGGACAGGCAGTGGCTACACCTTC.

This clone came up once. The chain recombines TRBV28 with TRBJ1-1; D is undetermined. CDR3 length: 11 residues. CDR1 MDHEN and CDR2 SYDVKM come from the germline V gene. V was cut by 7 bases and J by 5 bases, with 8 bases left in between. This chain's CDR3 is CASIVKTEAFF. The CDR3 coding sequence is TGTGCCAGCATCGTAAAGACTGAAGCTTTCTTT.

The rearrangement joins TRBV12-3 or TRBV12-4 to TRBJ1-6, with D hard to call. With 2 bases removed from V and 7 bases from J, the gap between germline ends came to 6 bases. The CDR3 runs 13 residues. The CDR3 nucleotides are TGTGCCAGCAGTTTATTGGCGAATTCACCCCTCCACTTT. Translated, it gives CASSLLANSPLHF.

The CDR3 coding sequence is TGTGCCAGCAGCTTAGCGCCCCAGGGGCCCCAGCATTTT. Protein sequence: CASSLAPQGPQHF. The chain couples TRBV7-2 to TRBJ1-5; D might be TRBD1 (5 bases). The CDR3 totals 13 residues. Looked up from germline, CDR1 is SGHTA and CDR2 is FQGNSA. Trimming took off 0 bases at V and 9 bases at J, with 9 bases between the two ends.

The V and J genes are TRBV29-1 and TRBJ1-1; no definite D call. The CDR3 has 13 amino acids. Germline V gene lookup returns CDR1 SQVTM and CDR2 ANQGSEA. The ends were cut back, 0 bases at V and 1 base at J, with 6 bases in the middle. This chain's CDR3 is CSVEEEWNTEAFF. CDR3 coding DNA: TGCAGCGTTGAAGAGGAATGGAACACTGAAGCTTTCTTT. Complete variable domain (other parts from reference TRBV29-1 and TRBJ1-1): SAVISQKPSRDICQRGTSLTIQCQVDSQVTMMFWYRQQPGQSLTLIATANQGSEATYESGFVIDKFPISRPNLTFSTLTVSNMSPEDSSIYLCSVEEEWNTEAFFGQGTRLTVV.

The chain uses TRBV15 and TRBJ1-4; 10 nucleotides line up with TRBD1. CDR3 length equals 19 residues. Unmatched junction bases numbered 16, after V lost 1 base and J lost 8 bases. Germline V gene lookup returns CDR1 LNHNV and CDR2 YYDKDF (reference sequence). The CDR3 sequence is CATSRGSFEPEGQGEKLFF. The DNA of the CDR3 is TGTGCCACCAGCAGAGGGTCTTTTGAGCCCGAGGGACAGGGGGAAAAACTGTTTTTT. Full variable domain (missing parts from reference TRBV15 and TRBJ1-4): DAMVIQNPRYQVTQFGKPVTLSCSQTLNHNVMYWYQQKSSQAPKLLFHYYDKDFNNEADTPDNFQSRRPNTSFCFLDIRSPGLGDTAMYLCATSRGSFEPEGQGEKLFFGSGTQLSVL.

The chain employs TRBV9 and TRBJ2-3; D unclear. Trimming left V 2 bases short and J 5 bases short, with 3 bases between. The CDR3 spans 11 residues. Germline loops: CDR1 SGDLS, CDR2 YYNGEE. The CDR3 nucleotides read TGTGCCAGCAGCGTGAAAGATACGCAGTATTTT. Its protein is CASSVKDTQYF.

The CDR3 DNA follows: TGTGCCAGCAGTCGGAGCGACTCCTACGAGCAGTACTTC. This sequence encodes CASSRSDSYEQYF. The chain has TRBV6-5 and TRBJ2-7; D remains ambiguous. Germline V gene lookup returns CDR1 MNHEY and CDR2 SVGAGI. The ends were cut back, 5 bases at V and 0 bases at J, with 8 bases in the middle. The CDR3 extends over 13 amino acids.

This sequence joins TRBV7-8 and TRBJ2-1, with D unresolved. The V end was cut by 6 bases, the J end by 4 bases, with 16 bases between. Germline assignment: CDR1 SGHVS and CDR2 FQNEAQ. The CDR3 contains 15 residues. The CDR3 region is CASSFSITEYNEQFF. In nucleotides, the CDR3 is TGTGCCAGCAGTTTTTCTATTACAGAGTACAATGAGCAGTTCTTC.

The rearrangement joins TRBV19 to TRBJ2-5; D may match TRBD1 or TRBD2 (5 bases each). Germline-derived CDR1 and CDR2 are LNHDA and SQIVND (reference sequence). Trimming left V 3 bases short and J 5 bases short, with 13 bases between. The CDR3 totals 14 residues. The CDR3 spells CASSIGFRDETQYF. CDR3 coding DNA: TGTGCCAGTAGTATTGGTTTTAGGGACGAGACCCAGTACTTC.

This rearrangement joins TRBV4-1 to TRBJ2-7, with D perhaps TRBD1 or TRBD2 (5 bases each). Germline lookup yields CDR1 MGHRA and CDR2 YSYEKL. V lost 4 bases and J 5 bases, leaving 18 bases between the germline ends. The CDR3 has 15 amino acids. The CDR3 here is CASSPIWDGADEQYF. In nucleotides, the CDR3 is TGCGCCAGCAGCCCCATCTGGGACGGGGCGGACGAGCAGTACTTC.

This chain links TRBV5-3 with TRBJ1-2, with 8 nucleotides matching TRBD1. TRBV5-3 is known as an ORF, though its function is uncertain. V lost 2 bases and J lost 8; bases outside the gene matches: 5. The CDR3 is 13 amino acids. The CDR3 here is CARSLRQGHGYTF. CDR3 in DNA: TGTGCCAGAAGCTTAAGACAGGGGCACGGCTACACCTTC.

The V call is TRBV11-2, the J call TRBJ1-1, with 9 bases fitting TRBD1. Germline V gene data show CDR1 as SGHAT and CDR2 as FQNNGV. The V and J ends lost 1 base and 7 bases, in that order; junction bases with no gene match: 10. CDR3 size: 16 residues. DNA for the CDR3: TGTGCCAGCAGCTTAGCGGGGGCACAGGGGGCGAGTGAAGCTTTCTTT. Translated, it gives CASSLAGAQGASEAFF.

This chain uses TRBV30 with TRBJ2-7; possibly TRBD1 or TRBD2 for D (5 bases each). Trimming left V 4 bases short and J 2 bases short, with 15 bases between. Germline CDR1 and CDR2: GTSNPN and SVGIG (reference sequence). The CDR3 is 14 amino acids. CDR3 sequence (DNA): TGTGCCTGGAATCCCGGGACCACCCCCTACGAGCAGTACTTC. It codes for CAWNPGTTPYEQYF.